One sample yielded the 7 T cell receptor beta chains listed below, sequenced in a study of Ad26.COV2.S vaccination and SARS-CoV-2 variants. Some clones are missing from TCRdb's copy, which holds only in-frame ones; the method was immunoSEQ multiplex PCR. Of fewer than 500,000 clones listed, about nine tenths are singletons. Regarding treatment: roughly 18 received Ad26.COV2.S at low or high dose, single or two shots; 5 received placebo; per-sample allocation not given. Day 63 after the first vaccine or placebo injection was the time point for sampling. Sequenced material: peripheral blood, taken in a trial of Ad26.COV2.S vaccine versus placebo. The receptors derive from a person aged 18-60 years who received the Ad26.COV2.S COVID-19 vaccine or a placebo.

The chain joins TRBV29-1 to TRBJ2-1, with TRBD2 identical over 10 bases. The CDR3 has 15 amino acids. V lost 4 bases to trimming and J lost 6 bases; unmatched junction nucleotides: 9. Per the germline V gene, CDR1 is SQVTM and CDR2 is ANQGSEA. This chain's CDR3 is CSVARRLAGANEQFF. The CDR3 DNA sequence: TGCAGCGTTGCCCGCCGGCTAGCGGGAGCCAATGAGCAGTTCTTC.

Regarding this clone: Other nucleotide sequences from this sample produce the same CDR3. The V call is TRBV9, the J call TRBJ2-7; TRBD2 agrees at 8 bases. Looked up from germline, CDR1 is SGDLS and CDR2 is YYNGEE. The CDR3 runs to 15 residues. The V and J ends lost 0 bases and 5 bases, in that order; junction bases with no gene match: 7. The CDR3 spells CASSVGLAGVHEQYF. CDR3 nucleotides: TGTGCCAGCAGCGTAGGTCTAGCGGGCGTCCACGAGCAGTACTTC. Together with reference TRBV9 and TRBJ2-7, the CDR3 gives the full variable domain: DSGVTQTPKHLITATGQRVTLRCSPRSGDLSVYWYQQSLDQGLQFLIQYYNGEERAKGNILERFSAQQFPDLHSELNLSSLELGDSALYFCASSVGLAGVHEQYFGPGTRLTVT.

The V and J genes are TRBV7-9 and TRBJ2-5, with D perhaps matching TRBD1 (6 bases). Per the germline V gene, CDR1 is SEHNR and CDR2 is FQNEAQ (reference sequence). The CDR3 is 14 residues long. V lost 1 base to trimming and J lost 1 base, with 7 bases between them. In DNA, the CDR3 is TGTGCCAGCAGCTTAGGGACAGTCCAAGAGACCCAGTACTTC. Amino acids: CASSLGTVQETQYF.

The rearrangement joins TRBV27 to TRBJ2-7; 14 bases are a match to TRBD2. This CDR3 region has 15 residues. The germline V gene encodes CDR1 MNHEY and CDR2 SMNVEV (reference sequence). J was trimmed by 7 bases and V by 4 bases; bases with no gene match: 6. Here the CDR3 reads CASSSGTSGSGEQYF. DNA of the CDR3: TGTGCCAGCAGTTCCGGGACTAGCGGGAGTGGAGAGCAGTACTTC.

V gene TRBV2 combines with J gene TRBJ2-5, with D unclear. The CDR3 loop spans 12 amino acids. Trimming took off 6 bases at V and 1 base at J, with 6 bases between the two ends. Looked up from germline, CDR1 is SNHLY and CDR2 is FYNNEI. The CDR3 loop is CASREAQETQYF. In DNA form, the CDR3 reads TGTGCCAGCAGAGAGGCCCAAGAGACCCAGTACTTC.

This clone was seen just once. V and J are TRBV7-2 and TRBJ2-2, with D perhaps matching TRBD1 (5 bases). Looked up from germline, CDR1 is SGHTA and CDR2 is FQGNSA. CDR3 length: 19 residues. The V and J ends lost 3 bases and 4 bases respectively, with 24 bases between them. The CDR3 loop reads CASSFLGRTLRSTTGELFF. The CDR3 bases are TGTGCCAGCAGCTTTCTGGGGCGAACATTACGGAGTACCACCGGGGAGCTGTTTTTT.

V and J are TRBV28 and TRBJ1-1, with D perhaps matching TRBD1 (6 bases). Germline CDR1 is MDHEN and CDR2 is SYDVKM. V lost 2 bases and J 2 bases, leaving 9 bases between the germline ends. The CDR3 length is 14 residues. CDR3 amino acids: CASSLRTENTEAFF. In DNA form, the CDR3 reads TGTGCCAGCAGTTTAAGGACAGAAAACACTGAAGCTTTCTTT.